The 17 T cell receptor beta chains below were found in one sample sequenced in a study of control samples from healthy donors and cancer patients. Repertoires were generated with immunoSEQ multiplex PCR, while TCRdb's copy carries only in-frame clones and drops some. The profile shows around 80,000 clones, roughly 89% of them singletons. The sequenced material came from blood. These receptors all come from a man over 45 in good health.

The chain uses TRBV24-1 and TRBJ1-2, with D uncertain. The germline gives CDR1 KGHDR, CDR2 SFDVKD. The CDR3 runs 13 residues. Trimming removed 0 bases at V and 8 bases at J, with 9 bases between. Here the CDR3 reads CATSDLREVGYTF. In DNA form, the CDR3 reads TGTGCCACCAGTGATTTGAGAGAAGTGGGCTACACCTTC.

The rearrangement joins TRBV27 to TRBJ2-5; 12 nucleotides agree with TRBD2. After removal of 4 bases from V and 1 base from J, the junction contained 10 bases not matched to a gene. The length of the CDR3 is 18 residues. CDR1 and CDR2 from the germline V gene are MNHEY and SMNVEV (reference sequence). As DNA, the CDR3 is TGTGCCAGCAGTTCGCGACAGGGACTAGCGGGCCTCCAAGAGACCCAGTACTTC. This codes for CASSSRQGLAGLQETQYF.

CDR3 loop: CASSLRTDTQYF. The CDR3 nucleotides are TGTGCCAGCAGTTTGCGAACAGATACGCAGTATTTT. The rearrangement joins TRBV13 to TRBJ2-3; D gene unclear. V was trimmed by 6 bases and J by 3 bases, leaving 7 bases between them. Per the germline V gene, CDR1 is PRHDT and CDR2 is FYEKMQ (reference sequence). CDR3 length: 12 amino acids.

This rearrangement joins TRBV2 to TRBJ1-5; 7 nucleotides agree with TRBD1. CDR3 size: 16 residues. V shed 7 bases and J 2 bases; nucleotides not matched to a gene: 11. CDR1 SNHLY and CDR2 FYNNEI come from the germline V gene. CDR3: CASTPQGTDRNQPQHF. The CDR3 DNA reads as TGTGCCAGCACTCCCCAAGGGACAGATCGCAATCAGCCCCAGCATTTT.

The chain couples TRBV19 to TRBJ1-2; D gene uncertain. With 3 bases removed from V and 7 bases from J, the gap between germline ends came to 18 bases. This CDR3 contains 15 residues. From germline, CDR1 is LNHDA and CDR2 SQIVND (reference sequence). CDR3 residues: CASSILWQDMGGYTF. The CDR3, as DNA: TGTGCCAGTAGTATCCTCTGGCAGGATATGGGTGGCTACACCTTC.

In nucleotides, the CDR3 is TGTGCGAGCAGAAGCTATAGCAATCAGCCCCAGCATTTT. As protein: CASRSYSNQPQHF. J is TRBJ1-5 and V is TRBV19, with D uncertain. The length of the CDR3 is 13 residues. In germline, CDR1 is LNHDA, CDR2 SQIVND (reference sequence).

J is TRBJ2-1 and V is TRBV6-5; the D is unclear. The germline V gene encodes CDR1 MNHEY and CDR2 SVGAGI. V was trimmed by 6 bases and J by 0 bases, leaving 12 bases between them. The CDR3 covers 15 residues. The CDR3: CASSPGLSSYNEQFF. The CDR3 DNA reads as TGTGCCAGCAGCCCCGGGCTGAGCTCCTACAATGAGCAGTTCTTC.

The chain couples TRBV2 to TRBJ1-4, with 8 bases aligning to TRBD1. Germline CDR1 reads SNHLY; CDR2 reads FYNNEI. The CDR3 extends over 12 amino acids. V was pared by 10 bases and J by 6 bases, with 4 bases of the junction left unmatched. The chain's CDR3 is CATDRGDEKLFF. The CDR3 nucleotides are TGTGCCACTGACAGGGGTGATGAAAAACTGTTTTTT.

This clone was seen only a few times. The chain is built from TRBV5-1 and TRBJ1-6; D remains ambiguous. This CDR3 is 15 amino acids long. The V and J ends lost 1 base and 8 bases respectively, with 13 bases between them. Looked up from germline, CDR1 is SGHRS and CDR2 is YFSETQ. CDR3 sequence: CASSLFGEKDSPLHF. The DNA of the CDR3 is TGCGCCAGCAGCTTGTTCGGAGAAAAGGATTCACCCCTCCACTTT.

V is TRBV19 and J is TRBJ1-5, with a possible D match to TRBD1 (5 bases). V lost 3 bases and J 8 bases, leaving 11 bases between the germline ends. Germline CDR1 LNHDA, CDR2 SQIVND (reference sequence). The CDR3 sequence is 13 residues long. The CDR3 DNA reads TGTGCCAGTAGTATTAGGGGCGGAGAGCCCCAGCATTTT. Residues: CASSIRGGEPQHF.

This clone was recorded only once. This sequence joins TRBV11-2 and TRBJ2-5, with 9 bases matching TRBD2. The CDR3 contains 15 residues. Germline values: CDR1 SGHAT, CDR2 FQNNGV. J was trimmed by 2 bases and V by 5 bases; bases with no gene match: 6. CDR3: CASSTSGGKQETQYF. CDR3 DNA sequence: TGTGCCAGCAGCACCAGCGGGGGGAAGCAAGAGACCCAGTACTTC.

The CDR3: CASSFGAQSGEKLFF. DNA for the CDR3: TGTGCCAGCAGCTTTGGGGCCCAGTCAGGGGAAAAACTGTTTTTT. The chain is built from TRBV7-9 and TRBJ1-4, with D maybe TRBD1 (5 bases). Germline loops: CDR1 SEHNR, CDR2 FQNEAQ (reference sequence). The CDR3 totals 15 residues. V lost 3 bases, J lost 8 bases, and 16 bases lay in between. The whole variable domain, remainder taken from reference TRBV7-9 and TRBJ1-4, is DTGVSQNPRHKITKRGQNVTFRCDPISEHNRLYWYRQTLGQGPEFLTYFQNEAQLEKSRLLSDRFSAERPKGSFSTLEIQRTEQGDSAMYLCASSFGAQSGEKLFFGSGTQLSVL.

V usage is TRBV4-1 and J usage is TRBJ2-5; D may correspond to TRBD1 or TRBD2 (6 bases each). This CDR3 has 14 amino acids. Germline V gives CDR1 MGHRA, CDR2 YSYEKL. Trimming pared 1 base from V and 7 bases from J, leaving 13 bases between. CDR3 nucleotides: TGCGCCAGCAGCCAAGCGCGGGGACACTTGACCCAGTACTTC. Its protein product is CASSQARGHLTQYF.

The chain recombines TRBV10-2 with TRBJ1-4; D not certain. Trimming removed 6 bases from V and 0 bases from J, with 11 bases in between. The CDR3 loop spans 15 amino acids. Germline loops: CDR1 WSHSY, CDR2 SAAADI. CDR3 sequence reads: CASSLDTSTNEKLFF. In DNA, the CDR3 is TGCGCCAGCAGCTTAGACACTTCAACTAATGAAAAACTGTTTTTT.

This chain connects TRBV5-5 to TRBJ2-7; D gene unclear. The V and J ends lost 1 base and 1 base respectively, with 9 bases between them. In germline, CDR1 is SGHKS, CDR2 YYEKEE (reference sequence). There are 14 residues in the CDR3. CDR3 DNA sequence: TGTGCCAGCAGCTTGTTTACAGAGTCCTACGAGCAGTACTTC. As protein: CASSLFTESYEQYF.

The chain couples TRBV5-1 to TRBJ2-1; D is unresolved. Trimming took 4 bases from V and 5 from J, leaving 19 bases between them. CDR1 and CDR2 from the germline V gene are SGHRS and YFSETQ. This CDR3 is built from 16 residues. CDR3 nucleotides: TGCGCCAGCAGCCCCAAAACTACACAACTAAACAATGAGCAGTTCTTC. Residues: CASSPKTTQLNNEQFF.

The CDR3 region has the DNA TGCGCCAGCAGCTTGAGCAATGAGCAGTTCTTC. It specifies CASSLSNEQFF. The rearrangement joins TRBV5-1 to TRBJ2-1; D gene ambiguous. The CDR3 covers 11 residues. The V gene's germline CDR1 is SGHRS and CDR2 YFSETQ. Trimming shortened V by 1 base and J by 6 bases, and 2 bases separated the two germline ends.